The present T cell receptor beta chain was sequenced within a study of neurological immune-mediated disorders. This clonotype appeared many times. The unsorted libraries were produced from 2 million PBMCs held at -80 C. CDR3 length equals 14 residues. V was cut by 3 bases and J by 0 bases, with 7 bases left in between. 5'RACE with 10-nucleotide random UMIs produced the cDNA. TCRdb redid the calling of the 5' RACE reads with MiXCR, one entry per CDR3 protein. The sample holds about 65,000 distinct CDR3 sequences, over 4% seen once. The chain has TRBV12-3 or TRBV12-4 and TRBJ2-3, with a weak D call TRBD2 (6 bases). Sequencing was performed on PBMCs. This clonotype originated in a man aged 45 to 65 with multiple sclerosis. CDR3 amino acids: CASSFGGSTDTQYF. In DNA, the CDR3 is TGTGCCAGCAGTTTCGGGGGAAGCACAGATACGCAGTATTTT.